This TCR beta chain was sequenced during a study of identical twins. This clonotype was detected a few times. Its antigen is undetermined. General study results and limits: Models underestimated out-of-frame TCR alpha sharing in monozygotic twins.

The germline V gene has CDR1 SGHAT and CDR2 FQNNGV. With 5 bases clipped from V and 9 bases from J, the junction kept 12 bases outside the gene matches. The CDR3 loop spans 16 amino acids. TCRdb re-derived calls from the 5' RACE reads in MiXCR, one entry per CDR3 protein. The sample shows approximately 470,000 distinct CDR3 sequences, approximately 15% of them seen only once. These data are also associated with another study on yellow fever vaccine responses in identical twins.

J is TRBJ2-1 and V is TRBV11-2; 11 bases are shared with TRBD2. This receptor was identified in a woman younger than 30 in good health. The sequenced material came from CD4+ T cells sorted from blood. Here the CDR3 reads CASSHPLGLAGGEQFF. DNA for the CDR3: TGTGCCAGCAGCCACCCTCTAGGGCTAGCGGGGGGTGAGCAGTTCTTC.